The present entry profiles one T cell receptor beta chain with its context. Its antigen is undetermined. The CDR3 has 13 amino acids. V was shortened by 3 bases and J by 0 bases, with 7 bases between the two germline ends. CDR1 and CDR2 (germline): DFQATT, SNEGSKA (reference sequence). Oncomine TCR Beta short-read sequencing was applied to DNA from cultured CD4+ T cells. Each CDR3 protein gets one entry after TCRdb re-called the PCR reads with MiXCR. Of about 10,000 distinct CDR3 sequences in the sample, approximately 48% were seen once. The sample comes from a study of vaccination and CD4 T cells after COVID-19. The overall study: From HCoV-229E, HCoV-OC43, HCoV-NL63 and SARS-CoV-2, overlapping spike peptides were used to stimulate the cells.

Treatment here: roughly nine-day PBMC culture with coronavirus spike peptide pools or control peptides (ViraFEST assay). For ViraFEST, peptide pools expanded antigen-specific T cells, after which the TCRs were sequenced. The genes are TRBV20-1 and TRBJ2-3, with D unclear. Sequenced input: CD4+ T cells from blood, cultured in vitro. This receptor was obtained from a human donor who had recovered from COVID-19. CDR3 in DNA: TGCAGTGCTAGTGTGCGGAGCACAGATACGCAGTATTTT. Translating it yields CSASVRSTDTQYF.